These 21 T cell receptor beta chains were sequenced from one sample in a study of blood T cell repertoires in COVID-19. Method: immunoSEQ multiplex PCR; TCRdb's copy keeps in-frame clones and lacks some. The data contain roughly 290,000 clones, 80% to 90% of them singletons. Sample: PBMCs or T cells enriched from blood (not recorded which). These receptors all stem from a woman aged 25 to 39 who had recovered from COVID-19.

The rearrangement uses TRBV4-2 and TRBJ2-3; TRBD2 matches 7 bases. The CDR3 loop spans 14 amino acids. With V trimmed by 6 bases and J by 3 bases, 6 bases remained unmatched. The germline gives CDR1 LGHNA, CDR2 YNFKEQ. The CDR3 spells CASSIRDYTDTQYF. CDR3 nucleotide sequence: TGTGCCAGCAGTATCCGGGACTATACAGATACGCAGTATTTT.

This rearrangement joins TRBV28 to TRBJ1-2; TRBD1 agrees at 7 bases. CDR1 and CDR2 from the germline V gene are MDHEN and SYDVKM. With 6 bases clipped from V and 8 bases from J, the junction kept 12 bases outside the gene matches. The CDR3 length is 14 residues. As DNA, the CDR3 is TGTGCCAGCAGCTCGACAGGGTTTTTTAGCGGCTACACCTTC. Protein product: CASSSTGFFSGYTF.

This clone was observed once. The chain combines TRBV3-1 (or the pseudogene TRBV3-2) with TRBJ1-1; D possibly corresponds to TRBD1 (5 bases). Germline CDR1 is LGHDT and CDR2 is YNNKEL (reference sequence). The CDR3 loop spans 13 amino acids. V was clipped by 5 bases and J by 4 bases, with 11 bases between them. The CDR3 coding sequence is TGTGCCAGCAGCTCAGGGCCCGTCACTGAAGCTTTCTTT. Amino acid sequence: CASSSGPVTEAFF.

The chain combines TRBV4-2 with TRBJ2-5, with D maybe TRBD1 (6 bases). The CDR3 has 14 amino acids. Germline-derived CDR1 and CDR2 are LGHNA and YNFKEQ. V dropped 0 bases and J dropped 5 bases, with 10 bases sitting between them. The CDR3 reads CASSQDRDTETQYF. In nucleotides, the CDR3 is TGTGCCAGCAGCCAAGACAGGGACACCGAGACCCAGTACTTC.

The rearrangement links TRBV7-9 to TRBJ2-5, with TRBD1 matching 8 bases. Per the germline V gene, CDR1 is SEHNR and CDR2 is FQNEAQ (reference sequence). J gave up 5 bases and V 3 bases, and 5 bases lay outside the gene matches. The CDR3 spans 14 residues. CDR3 region: CASSFGQGSETQYF. The CDR3 nucleotides are TGTGCCAGCAGCTTCGGACAGGGTTCGGAGACCCAGTACTTC.

This chain uses TRBV28 with TRBJ1-4; D is uncertain. Germline CDR1 MDHEN, CDR2 SYDVKM. The CDR3 extends over 15 amino acids. The CDR3 nucleotides are TGTGTCACTCTCCCTTTTCGGGGAACTAATGAAAAACTGTTTTTT. This translates into CVTLPFRGTNEKLFF.

The chain links TRBV18 to TRBJ2-7; D not certain. The V and J ends lost 0 bases and 3 bases respectively, with 9 bases between them. The CDR3 runs to 14 residues. Germline assignment: CDR1 KGHSH and CDR2 LQKENI. This CDR3 is CASSPPRGNYEQYF. In nucleotides, the CDR3 is TGTGCCAGCTCACCACCTCGTGGCAACTACGAGCAGTACTTC.

The table lists this clone with many counts. The chain recombines TRBV7-9 with TRBJ2-7; 8 bases map to TRBD1. The junction had 9 bases not matched to a gene; V was cut back by 5 bases and J by 6 bases. The CDR3 consists of 14 residues. Germline V gene sequence: CDR1 SEHNR, CDR2 FQNEAQ (reference sequence). DNA for the CDR3: TGTGCCAGCAGCCGCCCCCTAGGACAGGGCGAGCAGTACTTC. This codes for CASSRPLGQGEQYF. The entire variable domain, with the rest obtained from reference TRBV7-9 and TRBJ2-7, is as follows: DTGVSQNPRHKITKRGQNVTFRCDPISEHNRLYWYRQTLGQGPEFLTYFQNEAQLEKSRLLSDRFSAERPKGSFSTLEIQRTEQGDSAMYLCASSRPLGQGEQYFGPGTRLTVT.

This clone has just one count. The chain joins TRBV19 to TRBJ2-6; maybe TRBD2 (7 bases). CDR3 length: 15 amino acids. Trimming removed 5 bases at V and 2 bases at J, with 10 bases between. Germline V CDR1 and CDR2: LNHDA, SQIVND (reference sequence). CDR3 in DNA: TGTGCCAGTAGTGCCGGGGGGCCTGGGGCCAACGTCCTGACTTTC. Its protein product is CASSAGGPGANVLTF.

The chain combines TRBV12-3 or TRBV12-4 with TRBJ2-7; D is unresolved. The CDR3 is made up of 13 amino acids. The V end lost 4 bases, the J end lost 5 bases, and 12 bases lay between the germline ends. CDR3 nucleotides: TGTGCCAGCAGTTCCGAGACCCGGGACGAGCAGTACTTC. Translated, it gives CASSSETRDEQYF.

The rearrangement uses TRBV4-1 and TRBJ1-2; 8 bases line up with TRBD1. The CDR3 spans 14 residues. J was trimmed by 7 bases and V by 0 bases; bases with no gene match: 4. Germline V gene sequence: CDR1 MGHRA, CDR2 YSYEKL. The CDR3 region has the DNA TGCGCCAGCAGCCAAGAGCCGACAGGGGTTGGCTACACCTTC. Its protein product is CASSQEPTGVGYTF.

In its sample, this clone was seen once. The rearrangement uses TRBV5-6 and TRBJ2-1, with TRBD2 matching over 13 bases. V was clipped by 0 bases and J by 6 bases; unmatched bases: 0. The germline CDR1 and CDR2 sequences are SGHDT and YYEEEE. CDR3 length equals 15 residues. CDR3 coding DNA: TGTGCCAGCAGCTTGGGACTAGCGGGAGGCAATGAGCAGTTCTTC. Its protein is CASSLGLAGGNEQFF.

The chain joins TRBV3-1 (or the pseudogene TRBV3-2) to TRBJ1-3; D gene ambiguous. V lost 0 bases to trimming and J lost 9 bases, with 12 bases between them. Germline V gene sequence: CDR1 LGHDT, CDR2 YNNKEL (reference sequence). The CDR3 contains 14 residues. The CDR3: CASSQDTRVGTIYF. CDR3 bases: TGTGCCAGCAGCCAAGATACGAGGGTTGGCACCATATATTTT.

This clone was seen once. This sequence joins TRBV9 and TRBJ2-2; D is unclear. Germline-derived CDR1 and CDR2 are SGDLS and YYNGEE. The V and J ends lost 3 bases and 1 base respectively, with 16 bases between them. This CDR3 region has 17 residues. The CDR3 DNA sequence: TGTGCCAGCAGCGATTCGGCGGTCCCCGGGAACACCGGGGAGCTGTTTTTT. Its protein product is CASSDSAVPGNTGELFF.

This clone has a single count. The chain links TRBV29-1 to TRBJ2-7, with D possibly TRBD1 on 6 matching bases. This CDR3 has 12 residues. Germline CDR1 reads SQVTM; CDR2 reads ANQGSEA. V was pared by 4 bases and J by 6 bases, with 13 bases between. For the CDR3, the DNA is TGCAGCGTTGCCATTAACAGGGCCGAGCAGTACTTC. Protein: CSVAINRAEQYF.

The V call is TRBV28, the J call TRBJ1-2; 7 positions match TRBD1. This CDR3 contains 21 residues. The J segment lost 2 bases and the V segment lost 3 bases, leaving 24 bases of the junction unmatched. CDR1 and CDR2 (germline): MDHEN, SYDVKM. CDR3: CASSFTHLRPRRDRMNYGYTF. The CDR3 nucleotides are TGTGCCAGCAGTTTTACCCACTTGCGCCCCCGTCGGGACAGAATGAACTATGGCTACACCTTC.

In this sample, this clone turned up a few times. The V and J genes are TRBV5-1 and TRBJ1-1; 7 bases are a match to TRBD1. V lost 4 bases to trimming and J lost 1 base; unmatched junction nucleotides: 7. Germline V gene data show CDR1 as SGHRS and CDR2 as YFSETQ. This CDR3 is built from 15 residues. The CDR3 DNA reads TGCGCCAGCAGCCCTCGACAGGGACCGAACACTGAAGCTTTCTTT. Its translation is CASSPRQGPNTEAFF.

This sequence joins TRBV5-5 and TRBJ1-2; 11 nucleotides match TRBD1. Germline lookup yields CDR1 SGHKS and CDR2 YYEKEE (reference sequence). The CDR3 is made up of 15 amino acids. With 0 bases clipped from V and 7 bases from J, the junction kept 5 bases outside the gene matches. The CDR3 DNA reads as TGTGCCAGCAGCTTGGCCGGACAGGGGGCCAGTGGCTACACCTTC. This codes for CASSLAGQGASGYTF. The entire variable domain, with the rest obtained from reference TRBV5-5 and TRBJ1-2, is as follows: DAGVTQSPTHLIKTRGQQVTLRCSPISGHKSVSWYQQVLGQGPQFIFQYYEKEERGRGNFPDRFSARQFPNYSSELNVNALLLGDSALYLCASSLAGQGASGYTFGSGTRLTVV.

The chain joins TRBV5-1 to TRBJ1-2; tentative D call: TRBD1 (6 bases). CDR1 is SGHRS and CDR2 is YFSETQ in the germline V gene. The CDR3 covers 15 residues. V shed 4 bases and J shed 5 bases, with 18 bases lying between them. DNA for the CDR3: TGCGCCAGCAGCCCTAACAGGGCTTCTCTTTATGGCTACACCTTC. Translated, it gives CASSPNRASLYGYTF.

The V call is TRBV7-2, the J call TRBJ2-5; D might be TRBD2 (5 bases). CDR1 and CDR2 (germline): SGHTA, FQGNSA. The CDR3 extends over 13 amino acids. The V gene lost 5 bases and the J gene lost 4 bases, with 11 bases spanning the gap. CDR3: CASSKGLRETQYF. In DNA form, the CDR3 reads TGTGCCAGCAGCAAAGGACTGCGAGAGACCCAGTACTTC.

The V call is TRBV7-2, the J call TRBJ2-3; 7 bases are a match to TRBD2. Germline values: CDR1 SGHTA, CDR2 FQGNSA. CDR3 size: 13 residues. V lost 7 bases to trimming and J lost 1 base; unmatched junction nucleotides: 2. In DNA, the CDR3 is TGTGCCAGCATAACTAGCGGCACAGATACGCAGTATTTT. Residues: CASITSGTDTQYF.